Detailed here is one T cell receptor (beta chain). Its specificity is unknown. The CDR3 has 13 amino acids. V was clipped by 6 bases and J by 8 bases; unmatched bases: 9. Per germline, CDR1 SGHTA and CDR2 FQGNSA. TCRdb keeps only in-frame clones here, not all; method: immunoSEQ multiplex PCR. The sample records approximately 60,000 clones, 82% being singletons. The data originate from a study of radiotherapy plus CTLA-4 blockade in lung cancer. In the study overall: With 31% of patients having disease control, objective responses were seen in roughly 18%. The study, taken as a whole, reports: In blood, TCR clones derived from the tumor expanded after radiotherapy plus ipilimumab. Early clone dynamics of blood T cells, plus interferon-beta, reportedly predicted response best.

The sequencing here drew on peripheral blood, taken from a patient treated with radiotherapy plus ipilimumab. This TCR came from a human donor with non-small cell lung cancer whose response to radiotherapy plus ipilimumab could not be evaluated. The J gene is TRBJ1-1, the V gene TRBV7-2, with 7 bases fitting TRBD1. In nucleotides, the CDR3 is TGTGCCAGCAGTTTTTTCCAACAGGGGGAAGCTTTCTTT. Its translation is CASSFFQQGEAFF. Full variable domain (rest looked up from reference TRBV7-2 and TRBJ1-1): GAGVSQSPSNKVTEKGKDVELRCDPISGHTALYWYRQSLGQGLEFLIYFQGNSAPDKSGLPSDRFSAERTGGSVSTLTIQRTQQEDSAVYLCASSFFQQGEAFFGQGTRLTVV.